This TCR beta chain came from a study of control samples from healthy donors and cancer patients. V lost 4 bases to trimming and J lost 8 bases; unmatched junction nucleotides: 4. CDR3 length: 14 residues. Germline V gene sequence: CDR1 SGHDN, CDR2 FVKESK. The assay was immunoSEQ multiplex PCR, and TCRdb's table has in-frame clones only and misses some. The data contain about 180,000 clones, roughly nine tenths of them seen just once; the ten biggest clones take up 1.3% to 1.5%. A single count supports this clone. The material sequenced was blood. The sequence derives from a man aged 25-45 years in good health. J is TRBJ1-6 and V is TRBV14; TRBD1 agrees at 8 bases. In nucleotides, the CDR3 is TGTGCCAGCAGCCGGACAGGGTGGGATTCACCCCTCCACTTT. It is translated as CASSRTGWDSPLHF.